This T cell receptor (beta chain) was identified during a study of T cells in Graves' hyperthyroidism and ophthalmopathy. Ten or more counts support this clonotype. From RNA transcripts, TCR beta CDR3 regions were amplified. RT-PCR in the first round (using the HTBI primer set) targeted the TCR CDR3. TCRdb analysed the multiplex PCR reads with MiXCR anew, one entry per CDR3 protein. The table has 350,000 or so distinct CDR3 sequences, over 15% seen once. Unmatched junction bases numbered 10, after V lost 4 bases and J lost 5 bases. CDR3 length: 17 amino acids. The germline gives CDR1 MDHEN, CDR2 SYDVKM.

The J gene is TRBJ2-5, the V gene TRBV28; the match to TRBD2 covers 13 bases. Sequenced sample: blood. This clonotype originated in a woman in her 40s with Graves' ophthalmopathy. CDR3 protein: CASSWGLAGLSLETQYF. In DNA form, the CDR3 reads TGTGCCAGCAGTTGGGGACTAGCGGGATTGAGCCTGGAGACCCAGTACTTC.